This T cell receptor (beta chain) was identified in a study of T cells after yellow fever vaccination. Overall study findings and caveats: Clonotype sharing between CD4 and CD8 compartments was small. Though it reached lower strength, the secondary response hit its peak faster, day 5 versus 15. Once the booster was given, most primary-vaccination clones reappeared, at approximately 97% for CD4 and 85% to 90% for CD8.

Synthesis of TCR cDNA relied on 5'RACE template switching, which attached a universal primer site and UMIs. TCRdb redid the calling of the 5' RACE reads with MiXCR, one entry per CDR3 protein. The sample consists of 250,000 or so distinct CDR3 sequences, approximately 6.3% of them appearing once. This clonotype showed up just a few times. Antigen: not known. The sequencing used CD4+ T cells sorted from PBMCs, collected on the day of the yellow fever booster vaccination. This receptor was obtained from a man younger than 45 who received the YFV17D yellow fever vaccine.

The CDR3 coding sequence is TGTGCCAGCATCTCTTTTGGGAGGGAACCCCAGCATTTT. Residues: CASISFGREPQHF. J is TRBJ1-5 and V is TRBV28, with D unresolved. V gave up 7 bases and J gave up 10 bases, with 17 bases separating them. Germline V gives CDR1 MDHEN, CDR2 SYDVKM. The CDR3 length is 13 residues.